This TCR beta chain was sequenced in a study of human T cells and chemical hapten exposure. At the level of the study: The scalp of each patient received a weekly diphenylcyclopropenone dose for the full roughly 23-week study. General study points: Patch test score was positively correlated with the counts of PT1 expanded TCRs.

Looked up from germline, CDR1 is SQVTM and CDR2 is ANQGSEA. The CDR3 length is 13 residues. V was pared by 4 bases and J by 5 bases, with 6 bases of the junction left unmatched. MiXCR, applied by TCRdb to the RACE reads, yields one record per CDR3 protein. The repertoire holds some 350,000 distinct CDR3 sequences, with under 6.5% as singletons. Time point in this sample: patch test 2, 6 weeks after DPC sensitization. Treatment noted: therapeutic diphenylcyclopropenone sensitization with weekly scalp DPC. Patients had alopecia, were aged 18 to 70, and were not pregnant. To note about this clonotype: Antigen specificity is unknown.

The chain employs TRBV29-1 and TRBJ1-1, with TRBD1 matching over 8 bases. The TCR originated in a woman aged 18-30 years with alopecia areata. Some clones in this sample may be carry-over from other donors' samples. This material consisted of whole blood, taken in connection with sensitization to the hapten diphenylcyclopropenone (DPC). In DNA, the CDR3 is TGCAGCGTTGGGACCACAGGGGGTACTGAAGCTTTCTTT. Translation: CSVGTTGGTEAFF.